The source of this T cell receptor beta chain is a study of CD8 T cells in Susac syndrome. With 4 bases removed from V and 1 base from J, the gap between germline ends came to 7 bases. The CDR3 length is 13 residues. The germline V gene has CDR1 SEHNR and CDR2 FQNEAQ (reference sequence). Reverse transcription of about 0.5 to 1 ug RNA used random hexamers. TCRdb processed the immunoSEQ multiplex PCR reads anew with MiXCR; each CDR3 protein has one entry. The sample lists 100,000 to 150,000 distinct CDR3 sequences, roughly 76% occurring once. CD8+ and CD4+ T cells circulating in blood were sequenced for TCR beta.

The specimen sequenced was CD8+ T cells from PBMCs. The chain links TRBV7-9 to TRBJ2-5, with D uncertain. The receptor was derived from a human donor with multiple sclerosis. CDR3 DNA sequence: TGTGCCAGCAGCTGGATGAGCCAAGAGACCCAGTACTTC. It is translated as CASSWMSQETQYF.